This T cell receptor beta chain was retrieved from a study of blood T cell repertoires in COVID-19. Overall study: Italy, Spain and the United States were the sources of the convalescent and acute COVID-19 samples. In each case, the material was cDNA or gDNA derived from T cells, B-cell-depleted T cells, or PBMCs.

Followed longitudinally, the Seattle patients had been enrolled during active infection. In the original processing: Cell counts per sample came from amplifying reference gene primers. Measured with immunoSEQ multiplex PCR; TCRdb has only the in-frame clones, and not every one. The V and J calls and clone size are taken from that table; D and trimming were inferred from the DNA. The sample lists approximately 530,000 clones, 85% to 90% seen once, with roughly 8% in the top ten. The sequencing sample was made of peripheral blood. The clonotype originates from a woman between 45 and 60 years old with COVID-19, enrolled during active disease.

CDR3 loop: CASSFAPEETQYF. CDR3 sequence (DNA): TGCGCCAGCAGCTTCGCGCCCGAGGAGACCCAGTACTTC. The chain combines TRBV5-1 with TRBJ2-5; D uncertain. With 2 bases removed from V and 5 bases from J, the gap between germline ends came to 10 bases. This CDR3 has 13 amino acids. Looked up from germline, CDR1 is SGHRS and CDR2 is YFSETQ.